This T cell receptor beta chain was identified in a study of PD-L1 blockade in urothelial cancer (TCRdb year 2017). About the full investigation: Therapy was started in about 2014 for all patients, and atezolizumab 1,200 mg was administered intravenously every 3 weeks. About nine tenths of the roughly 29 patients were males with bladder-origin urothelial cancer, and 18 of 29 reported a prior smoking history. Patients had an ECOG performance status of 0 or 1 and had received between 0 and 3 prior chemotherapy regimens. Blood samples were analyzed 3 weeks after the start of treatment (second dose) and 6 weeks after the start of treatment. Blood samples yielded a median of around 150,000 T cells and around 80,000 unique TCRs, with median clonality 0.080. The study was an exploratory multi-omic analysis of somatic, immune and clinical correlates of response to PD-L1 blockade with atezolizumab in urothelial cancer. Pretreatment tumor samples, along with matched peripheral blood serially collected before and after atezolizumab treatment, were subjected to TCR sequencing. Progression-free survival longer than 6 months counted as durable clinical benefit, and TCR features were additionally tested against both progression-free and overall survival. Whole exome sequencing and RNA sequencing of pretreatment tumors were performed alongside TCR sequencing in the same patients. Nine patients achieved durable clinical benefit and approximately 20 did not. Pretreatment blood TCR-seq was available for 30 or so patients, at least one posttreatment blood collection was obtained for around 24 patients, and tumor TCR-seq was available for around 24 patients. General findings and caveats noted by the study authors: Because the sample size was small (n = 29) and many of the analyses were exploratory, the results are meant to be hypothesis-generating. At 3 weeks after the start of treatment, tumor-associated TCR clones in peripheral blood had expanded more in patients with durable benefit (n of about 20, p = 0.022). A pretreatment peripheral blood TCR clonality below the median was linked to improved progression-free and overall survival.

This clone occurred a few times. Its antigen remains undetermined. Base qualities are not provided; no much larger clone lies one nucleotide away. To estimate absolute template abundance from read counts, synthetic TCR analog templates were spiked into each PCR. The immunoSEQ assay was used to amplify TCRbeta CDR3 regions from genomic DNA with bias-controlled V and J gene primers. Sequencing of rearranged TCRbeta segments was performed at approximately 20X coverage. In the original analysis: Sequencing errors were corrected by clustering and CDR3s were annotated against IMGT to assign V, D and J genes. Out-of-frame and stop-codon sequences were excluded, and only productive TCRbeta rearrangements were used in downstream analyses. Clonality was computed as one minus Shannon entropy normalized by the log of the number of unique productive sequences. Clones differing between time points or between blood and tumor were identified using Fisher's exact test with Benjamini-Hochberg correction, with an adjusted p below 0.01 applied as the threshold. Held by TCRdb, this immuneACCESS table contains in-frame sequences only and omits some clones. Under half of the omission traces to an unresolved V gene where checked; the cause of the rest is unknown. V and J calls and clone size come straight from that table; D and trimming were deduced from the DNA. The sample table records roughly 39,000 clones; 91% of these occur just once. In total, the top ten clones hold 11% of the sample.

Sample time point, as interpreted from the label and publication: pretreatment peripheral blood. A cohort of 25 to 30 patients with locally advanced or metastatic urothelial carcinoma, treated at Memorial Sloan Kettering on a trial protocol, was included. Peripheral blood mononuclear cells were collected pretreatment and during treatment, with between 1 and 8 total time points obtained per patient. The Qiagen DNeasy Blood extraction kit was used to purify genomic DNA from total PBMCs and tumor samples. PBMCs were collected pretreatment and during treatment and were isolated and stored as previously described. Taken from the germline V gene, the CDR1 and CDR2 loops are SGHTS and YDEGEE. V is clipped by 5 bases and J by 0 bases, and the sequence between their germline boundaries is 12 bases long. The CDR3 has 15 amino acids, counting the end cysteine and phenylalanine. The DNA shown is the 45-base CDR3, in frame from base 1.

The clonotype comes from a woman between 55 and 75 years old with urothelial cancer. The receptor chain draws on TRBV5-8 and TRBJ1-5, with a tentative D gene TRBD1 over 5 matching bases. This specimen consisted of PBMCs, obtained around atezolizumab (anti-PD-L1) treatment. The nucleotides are TGTGCCAGCAGTATCCAGGGTTATAGCAATCAGCCCCAGCATTTT. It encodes CASSIQGYSNQPQHF.